This record covers a single TCR beta chain. The source of the sample is a study of CD8 T cells in Susac syndrome. This CDR3 contains 12 residues. V was clipped by 5 bases and J by 0 bases, with 5 bases between them. The germline V gene has CDR1 SQVTM and CDR2 ANQGSEA. In blood CD8+ and CD4+ T cells, TCR beta underwent sequencing. Both CD4+ and CD8+ T cells were negatively isolated, and TEMRA cells underwent FACS enrichment. An input of roughly 0.5 to 1 ug of RNA was subjected to reverse transcription using random hexamers. Across 54 Vbeta and 13 Jbeta, immunoSEQ multiplex PCR amplified TCR beta CDR3. TCRdb fed the immunoSEQ multiplex PCR reads into MiXCR, producing one record per CDR3 protein. The sample contains about 140,000 distinct CDR3 sequences, approximately 95% of which appear only once.

Sequencing was carried out using CD4+ T cells from PBMCs. J is TRBJ1-5 and V is TRBV29-1; D remains ambiguous. The source is a human donor with multiple sclerosis. The CDR3 coding sequence is TGCAGCGTTTCCGATAGCAATCAGCCCCAGCATTTT. Its translation is CSVSDSNQPQHF.